The 11 T cell receptor beta chains listed next were all sequenced from one sample in a study of vaccination and CD4 T cells after COVID-19. Their antigen targets remain unknown. Oncomine TCR Beta short-read sequencing was applied to DNA from cultured CD4+ T cells. TCRdb independently ran MiXCR on the PCR reads; one entry per CDR3 protein. Found here are about 14,000 distinct CDR3 sequences, 63% of them singletons; the top ten hold 6.2%. Treatment noted: roughly ten-day PBMC culture with coronavirus spike peptide pools or control peptides (ViraFEST assay). The sequenced material came from CD4+ T cells from blood, cultured in vitro. Receptor source: a human donor who had recovered from COVID-19.

The chain is built from TRBV7-2 and TRBJ1-5, with D possibly matching TRBD1 (6 bases). Trimming stripped 1 base from V and 4 bases from J, with 11 bases between. There are 15 residues in the CDR3. Per the germline V gene, CDR1 is SGHTA and CDR2 is FQGNSA. CDR3 sequence reads: CASSLVVQGNQPQHF. CDR3 bases: TGTGCCAGCAGCTTAGTGGTACAGGGTAATCAGCCCCAGCATTTT.

On this clonotype: One end of the junction is discordant with germline, which a read error may explain. The chain recombines TRBV2 with TRBJ2-7; either TRBD1 or TRBD2 may fit D (6 bases each). This CDR3 has 16 residues. CDR1 SNHLY and CDR2 FYNNEI come from the germline V gene. CDR3 in DNA: TGTGTCAGCAGTGCTCAAGGGGGGCCTGGGAACTACGAGCAGTACTTC. Protein product: CVSSAQGGPGNYEQYF.

J is TRBJ1-3 and V is TRBV28, with 7 bases identical to TRBD1. V lost 5 bases to trimming and J lost 4 bases; unmatched junction nucleotides: 5. CDR1 MDHEN and CDR2 SYDVKM come from the germline V gene. This CDR3 contains 14 residues. CDR3 sequence: CASSQGGSGNTIYF. As DNA, the CDR3 is TGTGCCAGCAGTCAGGGGGGGTCGGGAAACACCATATATTTT.

The chain links TRBV20-1 to TRBJ1-2; D might be TRBD1 (5 bases). The CDR3 consists of 14 residues. CDR1 DFQATT and CDR2 SNEGSKA come from the germline V gene (reference sequence). V shed 0 bases and J shed 8 bases, with 16 bases lying between them. The CDR3 spells CSARDRGSEEGYTF. CDR3 bases: TGCAGTGCTAGAGATCGGGGCTCGGAGGAGGGCTACACCTTC.

In this sample, this clonotype turned up a few times. The rearrangement joins TRBV7-2 to TRBJ1-2, with D possibly being TRBD1 (5 bases). CDR3 length: 14 residues. Trimming stripped 5 bases from V and 2 bases from J, with 12 bases between. Looked up from germline, CDR1 is SGHTA and CDR2 is FQGNSA. In DNA form, the CDR3 reads TGTGCCAGCAGCCCATCGACAGAAAACTATGGCTACACCTTC. It translates to CASSPSTENYGYTF.

Comment on this clonotype: As the CDR3 is not closed by the conserved phenylalanine or tryptophan, this likely results from a read error. The J gene is TRBJ1-6, the V gene TRBV7-9; D unresolved. CDR1 and CDR2 from the germline V gene are SEHNR and FQNEAQ (reference sequence). The CDR3 runs 13 residues. The CDR3 nucleotides are TGTGCCAGCGGCTTAGAGGGTGGTTCACCCCTCCACTCT. Protein product: CASGLEGGSPLHS.

V gene TRBV6-5 combines with J gene TRBJ1-1; the D is unclear. Trimming took 0 bases from V and 4 from J, leaving 9 bases between them. This CDR3 has 14 amino acids. Germline V gives CDR1 MNHEY, CDR2 SVGAGI. This chain's CDR3 is CASSYSPVRTEAFF. The CDR3, as DNA: TGTGCCAGCAGTTACTCCCCGGTACGCACTGAAGCTTTCTTT.

V is TRBV20-1 and J is TRBJ2-7, with 9 bases identical to TRBD2. The trim removed 0 bases at V and 5 bases at J, leaving 5 bases unmatched. The CDR3 has 14 residues. CDR1 is DFQATT and CDR2 is SNEGSKA in the germline V gene (reference sequence). Here the CDR3 DNA reads TGCAGTGCTAGAGATCTACTAGCGGGCGACGAGCAGTACTTC. Its translation: CSARDLLAGDEQYF.

The chain joins TRBV7-8 to TRBJ1-5; 7 nucleotides agree with TRBD1. V trimming: 6 bases; J trimming: 2 bases; junction bases outside the gene matches: 10. Germline V lookup: CDR1 SGHVS, CDR2 FQNEAQ. The CDR3 totals 16 residues. CDR3 loop: CASSTLAGQGNQPQHF. The CDR3 DNA is TGTGCCAGCAGTACATTAGCCGGACAGGGCAATCAGCCCCAGCATTTT.

The chain is built from TRBV6-2 or TRBV6-3 and TRBJ2-7, with TRBD1 as a possible D gene (5 bases). CDR3 length: 14 amino acids. CDR1 MNHEY and CDR2 SVGEGT come from the germline V gene. V lost 7 bases and J 3 bases, leaving 16 bases between the germline ends. CDR3 region: CASTTPGSRYEQYF. As DNA, the CDR3 is TGTGCCAGCACTACCCCAGGGTCTCGCTACGAGCAGTACTTC.

The chain is built from TRBV19 and TRBJ1-5, with D perhaps TRBD1 (5 bases). The V end was cut by 4 bases, the J end by 4 bases, with 11 bases between. The germline V gene encodes CDR1 LNHDA and CDR2 SQIVND (reference sequence). The CDR3 spans 14 residues. CDR3: CASSRGRGNQPQHF. The CDR3 nucleotides read TGTGCCAGTAGTAGGGGACGGGGGAATCAGCCCCAGCATTTT.